This note documents a single TCR beta chain sequence. The data derive from a study of blood T cell repertoires in COVID-19. Study summary: Spain, Italy and the United States supplied samples that represented acute and convalescent COVID-19. In each case, the material was cDNA or gDNA derived from T cells, B-cell-depleted T cells, or PBMCs.

CDR3 length equals 16 residues. Germline assignment: CDR1 SGHAT and CDR2 FQNNGV. V lost 1 base, J lost 0 bases, and 5 bases stayed unmatched. TCRdb's copy holds only in-frame clones and misses some; the assay was immunoSEQ multiplex PCR. The table lists roughly 150,000 clones, approximately 91% of them singletons. The source material was peripheral blood. This TCR was recovered from a young man with COVID-19, enrolled during active disease. The rearrangement links TRBV11-2 to TRBJ2-7, with 8 bases that match TRBD2. CDR3 sequence (DNA): TGTGCCAGCAGCTTAGCGGTCCTAGCGGGCTCCTACGAGCAGTACTTC. This translates into CASSLAVLAGSYEQYF.